This TCR beta chain was recovered during a study of quantifying T cell responses using KT2 cells (dated by TCRdb to 2015 to 2018). The study in broad terms: RNA was DNase-treated and reverse transcribed with TCR alpha and beta constant-region primers, mostly using SuperScript III. To prevent over-amplification, PCR2 was performed as a SYBR Green qPCR and halted at a predetermined fluorescence threshold. The efficiency of the T4 ligation step under optimum conditions was estimated to be greater than 9%. General study outcomes and caveats: The study did not include a side-by-side comparison of this pipeline with other TCR sequencing techniques. At very high KT2 spike-in numbers, detection of KT2 sequences reached saturation. Counts of KT2 alpha and beta sequences scaled linearly with input KT2 cell number over several orders of magnitude. KT2 sequences were detected down to the lowest spike-in tested, about one KT2 cell per 100,000 PBMC.

The method was UMI-ligation and nested PCR. A single-stranded oligonucleotide bearing the Illumina SP2 sequence and a UMI was ligated to the 3' end of the cDNA with T4 RNA ligase 1. PCR1 used around 4 cycles (98 degrees C 15 s, 69 degrees C 30 s, 72 degrees C 40 s), and the beta primer was an equimolar mix of RC1.1 and RC1.2 that covered TRBC1 and TRBC2. Starting at PCR2, the TCR alpha and beta chains were handled separately, and sample indices and Illumina adaptors were added. The UMI, placed after an 8-base spacer, consisted of 12 random nucleotides arranged as two hexamers with a spacer between them. Libraries were sequenced on an Illumina MiSeq with v2 2x251 paired-end chemistry, typically roughly 12 samples per run. To increase diversity, roughly 4.5-7.5% PhiX DNA was added to each sequencing library. On the authors' methods: Raw reads were converted to FASTQ with bcl2fastq and demultiplexed by dual indices using Demultiplexor. V and J genes were assigned by Decombinator through tag matching, with a single base-pair mismatch being allowed. UMIs were used by Collapsinator to correct both sequencing errors and frequency errors caused by PCR heterogeneity. Decombinator identifiers were converted to nucleotide sequence by CDR3Translator, the sequences were translated to amino acids, and CDR3 was extracted using C- and N-terminal motifs. A cluster of KT2 sequences sharing one unique molecular identifier was counted as one distinct KT2 TCR. TCRdb applied fastp at Q25 and MiXCR to the public reads, then kept only in-frame beta chains. Identical CDR3 protein sequences are pooled into one entry, listed with their most common genes and DNA. TCRdb's processing, not the authors', yielded these V and J calls. Across this sample there are around 44,000 distinct CDR3 sequences, with about a sixth seen only once. The ten most abundant clones make up 40% to 45% of the sample.

As for this clonotype: Its antigen is unknown. No much larger clone exists at a distance of one base, and base qualities are not known.

Known numbers of KT2, a T cell clone whose TCR had been sequenced previously, were spiked into unfractionated PBMC to test the sensitivity and accuracy of the pipeline. A range of KT2-to-PBMC ratios was generated by mixing KT2 cells with a fixed number of PBMC. The CDR3, cysteine through phenylalanine, is 13 amino acids long. Only the CDR3 DNA is retained, 39 bases long and in frame from the first base. From a lookup of the germline V gene, CDR1 and CDR2 are SQVTM and ANQGSEA. Trimming takes 0 bases from V and 2 bases from J, and the germline ends sit 8 bases apart. The origin of this receptor is a human donor. Recombination joined TRBV29-1 with TRBJ2-7, with an unclear D gene assignment. The specimen sequenced was PBMCs spiked with cells of the T cell clone KT2. The DNA reads TGCAGCGTTGAAGAAGCAGCAGCCTACGAGCAGTACTTC. The translation is CSVEEAAAYEQYF.